What follows are 26 T cell receptor beta chains derived from one specimen sequenced in a study of T-cell memory formation after mild COVID-19. A single record per CDR3 protein comes from TCRdb applying MiXCR to the 5' RACE reads. The table lists about 360,000 distinct CDR3 sequences, 10% to 15% of them singletons, with about a fifth in the top ten. Sequencing was carried out using PBMCs or a T cell subset sorted from them (not recorded which). These receptors were collected from a young man who had mild COVID-19 (a few samples of this study predate the infection). Cell type and time point are not known.

The genes are TRBV3-1 and TRBJ1-4; D not certain. With 7 bases removed from V and 5 bases from J, the gap between germline ends came to 14 bases. The CDR3 is 14 residues long. Germline V gene lookup returns CDR1 LGHDT and CDR2 YNNKEL (reference sequence). The CDR3 reads CASNDQGANEKLFF. The CDR3 nucleotides are TGTGCCAGCAATGATCAAGGTGCCAATGAAAAACTGTTTTTT.

This sequence joins TRBV24-1 and TRBJ2-3; 8 nucleotides agree with TRBD1. The J segment lost 4 bases and the V segment lost 3 bases, leaving 11 bases of the junction unmatched. From germline, CDR1 is KGHDR and CDR2 SFDVKD. The CDR3 covers 17 residues. CDR3: CATSDPTGAGAADTQYF. CDR3 DNA sequence: TGTGCCACCAGTGATCCGACAGGGGCGGGTGCCGCAGATACGCAGTATTTT.

This clonotype has more than one count but fewer than ten. The chain links TRBV29-1 to TRBJ1-2; D ambiguous. The CDR3 is 11 amino acids. Looked up from germline, CDR1 is SQVTM and CDR2 is ANQGSEA. Trimming left V 5 bases short and J 4 bases short, with 8 bases between. The CDR3 is CSVPGIYGYTF. The CDR3 DNA follows: TGCAGCGTTCCGGGGATCTATGGCTACACCTTC. The full variable domain, in which reference TRBV29-1 and TRBJ1-2 provide the parts outside the CDR3, is SAVISQKPSRDICQRGTSLTIQCQVDSQVTMMFWYRQQPGQSLTLIATANQGSEATYESGFVIDKFPISRPNLTFSTLTVSNMSPEDSSIYLCSVPGIYGYTFGSGTRLTVV.

There are a few counts of this clonotype. As DNA, the CDR3 is TGCGCCAGCAGCTTATTTGGACAGTCTACGTTTAGCACAGATACGCAGTATTTT. This sequence encodes CASSLFGQSTFSTDTQYF. The genes are TRBV5-1 and TRBJ2-3; TRBD1 is a possible D gene (6 bases). The V end lost 2 bases, the J end lost 0 bases, and 19 bases lay between the germline ends. The V gene's germline CDR1 is SGHRS and CDR2 YFSETQ. The CDR3 loop spans 18 amino acids. Full variable domain (outside the CDR3, taken from reference TRBV5-1 and TRBJ2-3): KAGVTQTPRYLIKTRGQQVTLSCSPISGHRSVSWYQQTPGQGLQFLFEYFSETQRNKGNFPGRFSGRQFSNSRSEMNVSTLELGDSALYLCASSLFGQSTFSTDTQYFGPGTRLTVL.

This clonotype has ten or more counts. The chain employs TRBV28 and TRBJ2-1, with D possibly matching TRBD2 (6 bases). This CDR3 region has 17 residues. V lost 7 bases and J 0 bases, leaving 19 bases between the germline ends. Germline CDR1 and CDR2: MDHEN and SYDVKM. The CDR3, as DNA: TGTGCCAGCACATCTGCGGGGCTCCAGAGCTCCTACAATGAGCAGTTCTTC. It yields the protein CASTSAGLQSSYNEQFF.

This chain joins TRBV5-1 and TRBJ2-5; possible D gene TRBD2, 5 bases. Trimming cost V 0 bases and J 5 bases, with 17 bases left between them. Per germline, CDR1 SGHRS and CDR2 YFSETQ. This CDR3 comprises 16 residues. The CDR3, as DNA: TGCGCCAGCAGCTTGGGTGACTCAGAGGGAGCGGAGACCCAGTACTTC. Translation gives CASSLGDSEGAETQYF.

The chain links TRBV7-3 to TRBJ1-5, with a tentative D call TRBD1 (5 bases). The CDR3 has 15 residues. V lost 6 bases and J lost 10, with 22 bases in between. Germline loops: CDR1 SGHTA, CDR2 FQGTGA. The CDR3 loop reads CASSSTPQDLRPQHF. As DNA, the CDR3 is TGTGCCAGCAGTTCTACACCACAGGACCTAAGACCCCAGCATTTT.

V gene TRBV19 combines with J gene TRBJ1-1; D unclear. The CDR3 is 13 amino acids. The germline V and J ends were trimmed by 6 bases and 1 base, with 9 bases remaining between them. Germline values: CDR1 LNHDA, CDR2 SQIVND (reference sequence). The CDR3: CASRRQRNTEAFF. For the CDR3, the DNA is TGTGCCAGTAGAAGGCAGCGGAACACTGAAGCTTTCTTT.

The chain joins TRBV20-1 to TRBJ1-5; possibly TRBD1 for D (5 bases). In germline, CDR1 is DFQATT, CDR2 SNEGSKA (reference sequence). This CDR3 has 12 residues. Trimming shortened V by 4 bases and J by 6 bases, and 10 bases separated the two germline ends. The CDR3 DNA reads as TGCAGTGCTAATTATCAGGGTCAGCCCCAGCATTTT. This sequence encodes CSANYQGQPQHF.

This clonotype was seen a few times. V gene TRBV7-2 combines with J gene TRBJ1-2; maybe TRBD1 (6 bases). CDR1 and CDR2 from the germline V gene are SGHTA and FQGNSA. Trimming shortened V by 7 bases and J by 3 bases, and 15 bases separated the two germline ends. This CDR3 region has 14 residues. For the CDR3, the DNA is TGTGCCAGCACCCTTTGGACAGCCTACTATGGCTACACCTTC. This translates into CASTLWTAYYGYTF.

This chain joins TRBV20-1 and TRBJ2-1, with D perhaps TRBD1 or TRBD2 (5 bases each). V was clipped by 3 bases and J by 5 bases, with 14 bases between them. CDR3 length: 14 amino acids. Germline V CDR1 and CDR2: DFQATT, SNEGSKA (reference sequence). The CDR3 DNA is TGCAGTGCTAGGGGGACGACCGGTGACAATGAGCAGTTCTTC. This codes for CSARGTTGDNEQFF.

This clonotype was seen a single time. The V call is TRBV4-1, the J call TRBJ1-4; the D gene is possibly TRBD1 (6 bases). The CDR3 contains 15 residues. Per germline, CDR1 MGHRA and CDR2 YSYEKL. V was cut by 0 bases and J by 8 bases, with 13 bases left in between. In DNA form, the CDR3 reads TGCGCCAGCAGCCAAGATGACAGGACCCGCGAAAAACTGTTTTTT. Translating gives CASSQDDRTREKLFF.

The chain couples TRBV7-9 to TRBJ2-7, with 7 bases identical to TRBD2. J lost 7 bases, V lost 7 bases, and 10 bases had no gene match. The CDR3 runs 13 residues. From germline, CDR1 is SEHNR and CDR2 FQNEAQ (reference sequence). This CDR3 reads CASTPGGGGEQYF. The CDR3 coding sequence is TGTGCCAGCACACCTGGCGGGGGAGGTGAGCAGTACTTC.

V usage is TRBV15 and J usage is TRBJ1-1; no clear D. Trimming cost V 2 bases and J 10 bases, with 14 bases left between them. The CDR3 consists of 13 residues. Germline CDR1 reads LNHNV; CDR2 reads YYDKDF (reference sequence). The CDR3 DNA is TGTGCCACCAGCAGACGATCGGATATTATAGCTTTCTTT. Residues: CATSRRSDIIAFF.

A few counts support this clonotype. The CDR3 loop reads CASSLRRGWQFF. The CDR3 DNA reads TGTGCCAGCAGTTTAAGGCGAGGATGGCAGTTCTTC. The chain links TRBV28 to TRBJ2-1; D ambiguous. The germline V and J ends were trimmed by 2 bases and 12 bases, with 11 bases remaining between them. The germline V gene encodes CDR1 MDHEN and CDR2 SYDVKM. This CDR3 contains 12 residues.

This clonotype has just a few counts. V gene TRBV5-6 combines with J gene TRBJ2-7; weak D call: TRBD2 (5 bases). The germline CDR1 and CDR2 sequences are SGHDT and YYEEEE. The CDR3 covers 15 residues. Trimming took off 1 base at V and 2 bases at J, with 13 bases between the two ends. CDR3 nucleotide sequence: TGTGCCAGCAGCTTGTTAGCGACGATACCCTACGAGCAGTACGTC. Its protein is CASSLLATIPYEQYV.

This clonotype was picked up many times. In DNA form, the CDR3 reads TGTGCCATCCCGACGCTAGCGGGTCCCTACGAGCAGTACGTC. This encodes CAIPTLAGPYEQYV. This chain links TRBV10-3 with TRBJ2-7; 8 bases align to TRBD2. Germline values: CDR1 ENHRY, CDR2 SYGVKD. The length of the CDR3 is 14 residues. The V segment lost 8 bases and the J segment 2 bases; nucleotides outside the gene matches: 8.

This clonotype was observed many times. This chain joins TRBV20-1 and TRBJ1-6, with a possible D match to TRBD1 (5 bases). Germline V CDR1 and CDR2: DFQATT, SNEGSKA (reference sequence). The CDR3 is made up of 14 amino acids. V was pared by 4 bases and J by 7 bases, with 14 bases between. CDR3: CSATAQSGNSPLHF. As DNA, the CDR3 is TGCAGTGCTACCGCCCAATCAGGGAATTCACCCCTCCACTTT.

This clonotype was detected a few times. The V call is TRBV10-3, the J call TRBJ2-3; D is unresolved. The V gene lost 7 bases and the J gene lost 6 bases, with 14 bases spanning the gap. The CDR3 is 13 residues long. Germline CDR1 ENHRY, CDR2 SYGVKD. Here the CDR3 reads CAITERWGDTQYF. CDR3 coding DNA: TGTGCCATCACCGAGAGGTGGGGTGATACGCAGTATTTT.

This clonotype was counted between two and nine times. The chain carries TRBV10-3 and TRBJ2-1; 7 bases fit TRBD1. CDR1 ENHRY and CDR2 SYGVKD come from the germline V gene. This CDR3 contains 14 residues. Trimming at V came to 1 base and at J to 8 bases, leaving 5 bases not matched to a gene. CDR3 sequence: CAISEFEGAHEQFF. In nucleotides, the CDR3 is TGTGCCATCAGTGAGTTTGAGGGGGCACATGAGCAGTTCTTC.

This clonotype was observed many times. V is TRBV7-2 and J is TRBJ1-2; 7 nucleotides agree with TRBD1. This CDR3 contains 16 residues. In germline, CDR1 is SGHTA, CDR2 FQGNSA. V shed 5 bases and J 8 bases; nucleotides not matched to a gene: 17. CDR3 DNA: TGTGCCAGCAGCCGAGAATTTAGACAGGGAGGAAGCGGCTACACCTTC. Its protein is CASSREFRQGGSGYTF. The whole variable domain, remainder taken from reference TRBV7-2 and TRBJ1-2, is GAGVSQSPSNKVTEKGKDVELRCDPISGHTALYWYRQSLGQGLEFLIYFQGNSAPDKSGLPSDRFSAERTGGSVSTLTIQRTQQEDSAVYLCASSREFRQGGSGYTFGSGTRLTVV.

The chain joins TRBV4-2 to TRBJ2-3, with 13 nucleotides matching TRBD2. Unmatched junction bases numbered 3, after V lost 7 bases and J lost 8 bases. The V gene's germline CDR1 is LGHNA and CDR2 YNFKEQ. The CDR3 runs 13 residues. CDR3 nucleotides: TGTGCCAGCAAGGGACTAGCGGGAACTACGCAGTATTTT. Encoded protein: CASKGLAGTTQYF.

There are many counts of this clonotype. The chain carries TRBV6-5 and TRBJ2-1; tentatively, D is TRBD2 (7 bases). The CDR3 extends over 13 amino acids. Trimming pared 2 bases from V and 15 bases from J, leaving 17 bases between. Germline lookup yields CDR1 MNHEY and CDR2 SVGAGI. CDR3 protein: CASSYTGGRVRFF. The CDR3 DNA is TGTGCCAGCAGTTACACGGGGGGCCGGGTAAGGTTCTTC.

The rearrangement uses TRBV11-2 and TRBJ2-4; tentative D call: TRBD1 (6 bases). The CDR3 runs 13 residues. The V end was cut by 4 bases, the J end by 5 bases, with 9 bases between. Germline V gives CDR1 SGHAT, CDR2 FQNNGV. The CDR3 protein is CASSSGTQNIQYF. In DNA, the CDR3 is TGTGCCAGCAGCTCTGGGACACAAAACATTCAGTACTTC.

The chain joins TRBV9 to TRBJ2-5, with D uncertain. This CDR3 spans 10 amino acids. From germline, CDR1 is SGDLS and CDR2 YYNGEE. Trimming took off 7 bases at V and 14 bases at J, with 15 bases between the two ends. CDR3 DNA sequence: TGTGCCAGCGAGGCCAGCTGGTTTTACTTC. It encodes CASEASWFYF.

This clonotype was picked up a small number of times. The gene calls are TRBV11-1 and TRBJ1-2; D might be TRBD1 (6 bases). The CDR3 extends over 16 amino acids. The germline CDR1 and CDR2 sequences are SGHAT and FQDESV (reference sequence). V lost 4 bases to trimming and J lost 1 base, with 16 bases between them. The CDR3 reads CASSSTRDTHNYGYTF. CDR3 nucleotides: TGTGCCAGCAGCTCGACTCGGGACACGCATAACTATGGCTACACCTTC.